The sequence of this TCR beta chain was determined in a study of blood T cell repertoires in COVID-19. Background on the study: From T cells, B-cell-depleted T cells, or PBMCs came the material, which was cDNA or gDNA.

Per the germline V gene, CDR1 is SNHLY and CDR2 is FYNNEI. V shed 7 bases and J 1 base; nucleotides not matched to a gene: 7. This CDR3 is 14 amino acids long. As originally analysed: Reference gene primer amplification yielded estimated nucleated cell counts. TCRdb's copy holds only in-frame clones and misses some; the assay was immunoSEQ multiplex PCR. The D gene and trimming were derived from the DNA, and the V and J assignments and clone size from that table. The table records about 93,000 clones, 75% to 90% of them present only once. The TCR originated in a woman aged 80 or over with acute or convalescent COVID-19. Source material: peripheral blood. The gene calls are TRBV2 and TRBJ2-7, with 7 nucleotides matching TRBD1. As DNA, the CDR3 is TGTGCCAGCACGAGGACAGGCGTATCCTACGAGCAGTACTTC. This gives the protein CASTRTGVSYEQYF.